What follows are 7 T cell receptor beta chains derived from one specimen sequenced in a study of blood T cell repertoires in COVID-19. The assay was immunoSEQ multiplex PCR, and TCRdb's table has in-frame clones only and misses some. Of over 600,000 clones listed, 85% to 90% are singletons. The sequenced material came from peripheral blood. The origin of the receptors is a woman between 18 and 29 years old with acute or convalescent COVID-19.

This chain uses TRBV2 with TRBJ1-6; D remains unclear. V was cut by 2 bases and J by 10 bases, with 15 bases left in between. Germline-derived CDR1 and CDR2 are SNHLY and FYNNEI. This CDR3 spans 15 amino acids. CDR3 amino acids: CASSERGFTGSPLHF. The DNA for the CDR3 is TGTGCCAGCAGTGAACGAGGGTTTACGGGATCACCCCTCCACTTT. The full variable domain, in which reference TRBV2 and TRBJ1-6 provide the parts outside the CDR3, is EPEVTQTPSHQVTQMGQEVILRCVPISNHLYFYWYRQILGQKVEFLVSFYNNEISEKSEIFDDQFSVERPDGSNFTLKIRSTKLEDSAMYFCASSERGFTGSPLHFGNGTRLTVT.

The rearrangement links TRBV2 to TRBJ1-5; a weak D match, TRBD1 (5 bases). Germline lookup yields CDR1 SNHLY and CDR2 FYNNEI. Trimming shortened V by 6 bases and J by 9 bases, and 12 bases separated the two germline ends. The CDR3 is 12 amino acids. The CDR3 reads CASRGGEGPQHF. The CDR3 DNA sequence: TGTGCCAGCAGGGGGGGTGAGGGGCCCCAGCATTTT.

The rearrangement uses TRBV4-3 and TRBJ2-7, with D tentatively TRBD2 (5 bases). CDR3 length equals 14 residues. From germline, CDR1 is LGHNA and CDR2 YSLEER. The V gene lost 1 base and the J gene lost 2 bases, with 9 bases spanning the gap. The CDR3 DNA sequence: TGCGCCAGCAGCCAAGGGAGGAGAGCCTACGAGCAGTACTTC. Translated: CASSQGRRAYEQYF.

At least ten counts were recorded for this clone. The chain is built from TRBV6-2 or TRBV6-3 and TRBJ2-7; 9 positions agree with TRBD2. With 5 bases clipped from V and 5 bases from J, the junction kept 7 bases outside the gene matches. The CDR3 loop spans 14 amino acids. Germline lookup yields CDR1 MNHEY and CDR2 SVGEGT. The CDR3 loop is CASSLAGTWDEQYF. The CDR3, as DNA: TGTGCCAGCAGTCTAGCGGGGACCTGGGACGAGCAGTACTTC.

This chain joins TRBV10-3 and TRBJ1-2; tentative D call: TRBD1 (5 bases). Germline assignment: CDR1 ENHRY and CDR2 SYGVKD. Trimming left V 10 bases short and J 2 bases short, with 17 bases between. The CDR3 loop spans 14 amino acids. The CDR3 DNA follows: TGTGCCAGTACCTCAGCAAGGGGAAACTATGGCTACACCTTC. This sequence encodes CASTSARGNYGYTF.

This chain connects TRBV6-1 to TRBJ2-2; the match to TRBD1 covers 7 bases. The CDR3 covers 15 residues. In germline, CDR1 is MNHNS, CDR2 SASEGT. V was clipped by 3 bases and J by 5 bases; unmatched bases: 6. CDR3 DNA sequence: TGTGCCAGCAGTGAGGGAACAGGGGAGACCGGGGAGCTGTTTTTT. Protein sequence: CASSEGTGETGELFF.

The V gene is TRBV2, the J gene TRBJ1-5; maybe TRBD1 (5 bases). The CDR3 has 15 residues. In germline, CDR1 is SNHLY, CDR2 FYNNEI. V was pared by 3 bases and J by 3 bases, with 12 bases between. CDR3 sequence reads: CASSESRTNNQPQHF. CDR3 DNA sequence: TGTGCCAGCAGTGAGTCTCGGACAAACAATCAGCCCCAGCATTTT. The whole variable domain, filled in from reference TRBV2 and TRBJ1-5, reads EPEVTQTPSHQVTQMGQEVILRCVPISNHLYFYWYRQILGQKVEFLVSFYNNEISEKSEIFDDQFSVERPDGSNFTLKIRSTKLEDSAMYFCASSESRTNNQPQHFGDGTRLSIL.